This TCR beta chain is from a study of memory CD4+ T cells and cytomegalovirus serostatus. About the study: Healthy Belgian adult donors included roughly ten CMV-positive and some 25 CMV-negative people.

Data came from immunoSEQ multiplex PCR; TCRdb stores just in-frame clones and leaves some out. The sample holds 84,000 or so clones; 80% are singletons and the top ten take around 0.8%. Per germline, CDR1 SGHRS and CDR2 YFSETQ. After removal of 0 bases from V and 3 bases from J, the junction contained 4 bases not matched to a gene. CDR3 size: 15 residues. Study results and limitations: Suggested: most of the CMV-linked TCR signature lies in CD4+ memory cells. About 40% of the roughly 160 known CMV-associated TCRbeta sequences appeared in CD4+ memory.

Single viable CD3+CD4+CD8-CD45RO+ cells were sorted as the memory CD4+ T cells. Donors' CMV status reflects serum IgG against pp150, pp28, p38, p52. There are a few counts of this clone. Its specificity is unknown. Sequenced sample: memory CD4+ T cells from blood. The TCR originated in an adult in good health and CMV-seronegative. This chain connects TRBV5-1 to TRBJ2-7; 9 positions agree with TRBD1. CDR3 sequence: CASSLGGQGYYEQYF. The CDR3 region has the DNA TGCGCCAGCAGCTTGGGGGGACAGGGTTACTACGAGCAGTACTTC. The complete variable domain, with remaining parts taken from reference TRBV5-1 and TRBJ2-7, reads KAGVTQTPRYLIKTRGQQVTLSCSPISGHRSVSWYQQTPGQGLQFLFEYFSETQRNKGNFPGRFSGRQFSNSRSEMNVSTLELGDSALYLCASSLGGQGYYEQYFGPGTRLTVT.